This T cell receptor beta chain was sequenced for a study of T cells in women clearing cervical HPV infection. The study, taken as a whole, reports: Unknown T-cell numbers per sample may underlie the richness differences. Repertoire richness, not evenness, was significantly elevated in CIN3+ cases versus controls. A classifier using richness and V gene abundances reached an AUC of 0.83.

Worth noting for this clone: Its specificity is not known. The DNA ends 3 residues before the CDR3 does, and the rest of the CDR3 is filled in from the germline J gene.

Germline values: CDR1 SEHNR, CDR2 FQNEAQ (reference sequence). With 5 bases clipped from V and 4 bases from J, the junction kept 3 bases outside the gene matches. The CDR3 consists of 14 residues. Libraries were prepared by immunoSEQ multiplex PCR; TCRdb keeps only in-frame clonotypes and omits some of them. The listing records some 15,000 clones. J is TRBJ2-2 and V is TRBV7-9; TRBD2 matches at 8 bases. This receptor was obtained from a woman aged 18 to 69 with a cervical HPV16 infection that either progressed to CIN3+ or cleared (not recorded which). Sequences were obtained from blood buffy coat. CDR3 bases read: TGTGCCAGCAGCCGGACTAGCTCCACCGGGGAG. It codes for CASSRTSSTGE. The whole CDR3 reads CASSRTSSTGELFF.